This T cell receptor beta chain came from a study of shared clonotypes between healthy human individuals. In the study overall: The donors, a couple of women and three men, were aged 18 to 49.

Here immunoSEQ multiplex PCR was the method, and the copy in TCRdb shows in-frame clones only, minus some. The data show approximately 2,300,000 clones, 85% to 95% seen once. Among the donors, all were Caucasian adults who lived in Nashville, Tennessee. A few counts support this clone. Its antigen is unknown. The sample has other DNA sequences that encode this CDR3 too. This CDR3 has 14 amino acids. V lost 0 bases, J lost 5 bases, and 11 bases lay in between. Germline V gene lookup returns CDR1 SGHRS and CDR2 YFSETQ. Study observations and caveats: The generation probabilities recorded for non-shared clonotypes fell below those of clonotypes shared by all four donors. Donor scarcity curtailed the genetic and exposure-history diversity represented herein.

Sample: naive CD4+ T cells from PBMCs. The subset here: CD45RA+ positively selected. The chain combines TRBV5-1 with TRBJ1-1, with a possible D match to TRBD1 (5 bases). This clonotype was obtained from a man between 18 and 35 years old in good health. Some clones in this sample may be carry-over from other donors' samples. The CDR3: CASSLGQGGTEAFF. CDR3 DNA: TGCGCCAGCAGCTTGGGGCAGGGAGGAACTGAAGCTTTCTTT.